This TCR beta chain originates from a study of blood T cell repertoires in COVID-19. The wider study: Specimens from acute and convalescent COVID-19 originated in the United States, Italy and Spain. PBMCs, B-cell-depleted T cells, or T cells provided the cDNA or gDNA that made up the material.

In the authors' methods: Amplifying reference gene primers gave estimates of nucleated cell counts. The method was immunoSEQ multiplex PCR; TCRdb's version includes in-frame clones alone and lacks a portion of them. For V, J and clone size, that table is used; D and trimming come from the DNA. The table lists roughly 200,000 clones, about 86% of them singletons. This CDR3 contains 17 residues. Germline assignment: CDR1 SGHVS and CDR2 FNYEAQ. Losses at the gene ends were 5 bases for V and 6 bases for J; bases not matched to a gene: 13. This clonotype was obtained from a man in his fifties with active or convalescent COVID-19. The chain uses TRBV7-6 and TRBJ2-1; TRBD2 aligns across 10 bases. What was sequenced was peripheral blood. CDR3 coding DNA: TGTGCCAGCAGCCAGGGCCAGCGGGGGGGCCGCTTCAATGAGCAGTTCTTC. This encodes CASSQGQRGGRFNEQFF.